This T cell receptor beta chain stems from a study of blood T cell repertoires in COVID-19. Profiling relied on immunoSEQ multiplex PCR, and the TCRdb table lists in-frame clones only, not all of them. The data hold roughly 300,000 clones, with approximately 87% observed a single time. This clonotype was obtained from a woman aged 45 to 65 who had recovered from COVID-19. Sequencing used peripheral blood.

This CDR3 reads CASSSEWGRMNTEAFF. The CDR3 nucleotides read TGTGCCAGCAGCTCTGAATGGGGCAGGATGAACACTGAAGCTTTCTTT. The chain uses TRBV7-8 and TRBJ1-1; D might be TRBD1 (5 bases). V was clipped by 4 bases and J by 0 bases, with 15 bases between them. The germline CDR1 and CDR2 sequences are SGHVS and FQNEAQ. The CDR3 length is 16 residues. Drawing the rest from reference TRBV7-8 and TRBJ1-1, the complete variable domain is GAGVSQSPRYKVAKRGQDVALRCDPISGHVSLFWYQQALGQGPEFLTYFQNEAQLDKSGLPSDRFFAERPEGSVSTLKIQRTQQEDSAVYLCASSSEWGRMNTEAFFGQGTRLTVV.